Listed here are 6 T cell receptor beta chains from one sample, sequenced in a study of T cells expressing NK-cell markers. TCRdb re-called the 5' RACE reads; one entry per CDR3 protein, DNA not given. This sample's table reports 200,000 to 300,000 distinct CDR3 sequences. The specimen sequenced was blood T cells: a sorted CD56 or NKG2C T cell subset, CD4+ or CD8+ T cells, or bulk PBMC T cells (not recorded which). These receptors came from a man younger than 30 in good health.

V gene TRBV29-1 combines with J gene TRBJ2-5; without DNA, the TCRdb call of TRBD1 cannot be checked. The CDR3 is 15 residues long. The V gene's germline CDR1 is SQVTM and CDR2 ANQGSEA. CDR3 loop: CSVNPVGTVQETQYF.

This chain links TRBV28 with TRBJ2-3; the D call of TRBD1 rests on TCRdb alone, since no DNA is present to check it. The CDR3 has 18 amino acids. Germline assignment: CDR1 MDHEN and CDR2 SYDVKM. The CDR3 reads CASTVPRGTGSEWDTQYF.

V and J are TRBV20-1 and TRBJ2-1; checking the TCRdb D call of TRBD2 is not possible without DNA. The germline V gene encodes CDR1 DFQATT and CDR2 SNEGSKA (reference sequence). The CDR3 length is 14 residues. CDR3 residues: CGVAGAQGSGEQFF.

The chain links TRBV5-1 to TRBJ2-1; absent DNA, TCRdb's TRBD2 call cannot be checked. Germline V lookup: CDR1 SGHRS, CDR2 YFSETQ. The CDR3 runs 14 residues. This chain's CDR3 is CASSHQGGIHEQFF.

CDR3 amino acids: CASSLEDRVREQFF. V and J are TRBV11-3 and TRBJ2-1; with no DNA, the TCRdb D assignment of TRBD1 cannot be verified. The CDR3 runs to 14 residues. The germline V gene has CDR1 SGHNT and CDR2 YENEEA.

The V gene is TRBV3-1, the J gene TRBJ2-2; TCRdb names TRBD1, which stays unverified in the absence of DNA. Looked up from germline, CDR1 is LGHDT and CDR2 is YNNKEL (reference sequence). CDR3 length equals 15 residues. CDR3: CASSHPGENTGELFF. Supplemented by reference TRBV3-1 and TRBJ2-2, the full variable domain reads DTAVSQTPKYLVTQMGNDKSIKCEQNLGHDTMYWYKQDSKKFLKIMFSYNNKELIINETVPNRFSPKSPDKAHLNLHINSLELGDSAVYFCASSHPGENTGELFFGEGSRLTVL.